These T cell receptor beta chains were read from a single sample in a study of blood T cell repertoires in COVID-19. Produced via immunoSEQ multiplex PCR; TCRdb's table is partial and in-frame only. The sample records under 400,000 clones, roughly 86% being singletons. Sequenced material: PBMCs or T cells enriched from blood (not recorded which). The receptors stem from a woman aged 25 to 45 who had been exposed to COVID-19. The CDR3 runs from the conserved cysteine through the conserved F or W. Fields, in order: V gene, J gene, clone size, D gene, CDR3 protein, CDR3 DNA. The D gene is left open where the match is weak. The size field is filled for only some rows; it gives once, few, many or a size class.

TRBV7-7	TRBJ2-2	.	TRBD1	CASSLAVPGQGAGELFF	TGTGCCAGCAGCTTAGCGGTCCCGGGACAGGGGGCTGGGGAGCTGTTTTTT
TRBV7-2	TRBJ2-4	.	.	CASSSTLGGARNIQYF	TGTGCCAGCAGCTCCACCCTCGGCGGGGCTCGGAACATTCAGTACTTC
TRBV5-1	TRBJ2-1	once	TRBD1	CASSRVQGAWDEQFF	TGCGCCAGCAGCAGAGTACAGGGGGCATGGGATGAGCAGTTCTTC
TRBV5-1	TRBJ2-7	.	TRBD2	CASSLSLAGSSQGDEQYF	TGCGCCAGCAGCTTGTCACTAGCGGGATCCTCTCAGGGGGACGAGCAGTACTTC
TRBV28	TRBJ1-3	once	TRBD1	CASSLWRGQGGPSGNTIYF	TGTGCCAGCAGTTTATGGAGAGGACAGGGTGGTCCCTCTGGAAACACCATATATTTT
TRBV7-9	TRBJ1-1	.	.	CASSLGAGTEAFF	TGTGCCAGCAGCTTGGGAGCGGGGACTGAAGCTTTCTTT
TRBV19	TRBJ1-2	.	.	CASSQGLNYGYTF	TGTGCCAGTAGTCAGGGGCTAAACTATGGCTACACCTTC
TRBV30	TRBJ1-5	.	.	CAFQEGNNQPQHF	TGTGCCTTCCAGGAGGGGAACAATCAGCCCCAGCATTTT
TRBV10-2	TRBJ1-1	.	.	CASSTGPEAFF	TGCGCCAGCAGTACAGGGCCTGAAGCTTTCTTT
TRBV5-4	TRBJ2-6	.	.	CASSHHSGANVLTF	TGTGCCAGCAGCCATCATTCTGGGGCCAACGTCCTGACTTTC
TRBV3-1/TRBV3-2	TRBJ2-7	.	TRBD1	CASSRGTGPWEQYF	TGTGCCAGCAGCCGGGGGACAGGCCCTTGGGAGCAGTACTTC
TRBV6-5	TRBJ2-5	.	.	CASSWRGSQETQYF	TGTGCCAGCAGTTGGAGAGGGTCCCAAGAGACCCAGTACTTC
TRBV7-8	TRBJ2-7	.	TRBD1	CASSLEVGQAEAYEQYF	TGTGCCAGCAGCTTAGAGGTCGGACAGGCTGAGGCCTACGAGCAGTACTTC
TRBV6-4	TRBJ1-2	.	TRBD1	CASSDTTGIGGYTF	TGTGCCAGCAGTGACACGACAGGGATCGGTGGCTACACCTTC
TRBV9	TRBJ1-2	.	.	CASSPMDQGRGYTF	TGTGCCAGCAGCCCAATGGATCAGGGGCGCGGCTACACCTTC
TRBV7-9	TRBJ2-2	.	.	CASSLWGGPNTGELFF	TGTGCCAGCAGCTTATGGGGAGGTCCGAACACCGGGGAGCTGTTTTTT
TRBV28	TRBJ1-2	once	.	CASSLTGSGGYTF	TGTGCCAGCAGTTTAACAGGGTCTGGTGGCTACACCTTC
TRBV5-4	TRBJ2-7	few	TRBD1	CASIPGTGGAEQYF	TGTGCCAGCATCCCCGGGACAGGGGGCGCCGAGCAGTACTTC
TRBV7-3	TRBJ2-2	.	TRBD1	CASSPRPGTGRTGELFF	TGTGCCAGCAGCCCGAGACCCGGGACAGGGCGGACCGGGGAGCTGTTTTTT
TRBV7-2	TRBJ2-1	.	TRBD2	CASSSPRASGAKGLNEQFF	TGTGCCAGCAGCTCACCTAGGGCTAGCGGGGCTAAGGGACTCAATGAGCAGTTCTTC
TRBV29-1	TRBJ1-4	few	TRBD1	CSGGQTVEKLFF	TGCAGCGGGGGACAGACGGTTGAAAAACTGTTTTTT
TRBV6-5	TRBJ2-1	few	TRBD1	CASTRAAGGLIF	TGTGCCAGCACCCGGGCGGCAGGGGGATTGATCTTC
TRBV13	TRBJ1-2	.	.	CASSITHTYGYTF	TGTGCCAGCAGCATTACCCACACCTATGGCTACACCTTC
TRBV24-1	TRBJ2-3	.	.	CATSVLAPSTGDTQYF	TGTGCCACCAGTGTCCTAGCGCCTTCAACCGGAGATACGCAGTATTTT
TRBV27	TRBJ1-1	.	TRBD1	CASSRAQGWTEAFF	TGTGCCAGCAGTAGAGCACAGGGGTGGACTGAAGCTTTCTTT
TRBV10-2	TRBJ2-1	.	.	CASGRGYNEQFF	TGCGCCAGCGGCCGGGGGTACAATGAGCAGTTCTTC
TRBV19	TRBJ2-7	.	TRBD1	CASSIDGSGTVPYEQYF	TGTGCCAGTAGTATAGATGGAAGTGGGACAGTTCCCTACGAGCAGTACTTC
TRBV3-1/TRBV3-2	TRBJ1-2	.	TRBD1	CASSQGQGGYTF	TGTGCCAGCAGCCAGGGACAGGGTGGCTACACCTTC
TRBV3-1/TRBV3-2	TRBJ2-2	.	.	CASSRNGSPRAGELFF	TGTGCCAGCAGCCGAAACGGGTCCCCTCGGGCCGGGGAGCTGTTTTTT
TRBV6-5	TRBJ1-4	.	.	CASSTGLTNEKLFF	TGTGCCAGCAGCACAGGGTTAACTAATGAAAAACTGTTTTTT
TRBV10-2	TRBJ2-5	.	.	CASSQTGGRQGTQYF	TGCGCCAGCAGCCAGACAGGCGGCCGACAAGGGACCCAGTACTTC
TRBV19	TRBJ1-5	.	.	CASSPDPTGTRNQPQHF	TGTGCCAGTAGCCCCGACCCAACAGGGACGCGCAATCAGCCCCAGCATTTT
TRBV30	TRBJ1-6	once	TRBD1	CAWSTQGAQPLHF	TGTGCCTGGAGTACACAGGGGGCGCAGCCCCTCCACTTT
TRBV2	TRBJ1-4	.	.	CASFLSPQGSNEKLFF	TGTGCCAGCTTTCTGTCCCCCCAGGGGTCAAATGAAAAACTGTTTTTT
TRBV5-1	TRBJ2-2	.	TRBD1	CASSFRTGGPGELFF	TGCGCCAGCAGCTTCCGGACAGGGGGCCCCGGGGAGCTGTTTTTT
TRBV29-1	TRBJ2-7	few	TRBD1	CSVETGQTQGYEQYF	TGCAGCGTGGAGACGGGACAGACACAGGGGTACGAGCAGTACTTC
TRBV18	TRBJ2-4	.	.	CASSSSQPARQQIAKNIQYF	TGTGCCAGCTCATCTTCCCAACCGGCCAGACAACAAATAGCCAAAAACATTCAGTACTTC
TRBV11-2	TRBJ2-7	.	.	CASSPSVGILEQYF	TGTGCCAGCAGTCCCAGCGTCGGGATCCTCGAGCAGTACTTC
TRBV7-9	TRBJ2-1	.	TRBD2	CASSSGLAGQEQFF	TGTGCCAGCAGCTCGGGACTAGCGGGACAGGAGCAGTTCTTC
TRBV28	TRBJ2-4	once	TRBD1	CASSSTGGLAKNIQYF	TGTGCCAGCAGTTCCACAGGGGGGCTAGCCAAAAACATTCAGTACTTC
TRBV29-1	TRBJ1-2	.	TRBD1	CSVEAGGGYTF	TGCAGCGTTGAGGCAGGGGGCGGCTACACCTTC
TRBV5-5	TRBJ2-1	.	.	CASTIRESVDNEQFF	TGTGCCAGCACAATTCGGGAGTCGGTGGACAATGAGCAGTTCTTC